The sequence of this T cell receptor beta chain was determined in a study of control samples from healthy donors and cancer patients. This clone is a singleton in its sample. With 0 bases removed from V and 2 bases from J, the gap between germline ends came to 5 bases. Germline V CDR1 and CDR2: GTSNPN, SVGIG (reference sequence). This CDR3 is built from 12 residues. The repertoire was sequenced with immunoSEQ multiplex PCR; TCRdb's copy has only in-frame clones and lacks some. The table has tens of thousands of clones, almost 96% seen once. This sequence originates from a woman under 40 in good health. Sequencing used blood. The genes are TRBV30 and TRBJ2-7, with no clear D. CDR3 nucleotide sequence: TGTGCCTGGAGTGTCCGAGCCTACGAGCAGTACTTC. It is translated as CAWSVRAYEQYF.